A selection of T cell receptor beta chains follows, all from one sample in a study of T cell responses to AZD1222 COVID-19 vaccine. Sequenced by immunoSEQ multiplex PCR; TCRdb stores in-frame clones only, minus some. The sample lists around 80,000 clones, roughly 85% occurring once. Material: peripheral blood, obtained 28 days after the second AZD1222 dose. The receptor set was obtained from an adult who received the AZD1222 COVID-19 vaccine. The CDR3 runs from the conserved cysteine through the conserved F or W. D genes are given only for firm matches. Clone sizes are given selectively: once, few, many, or a class where the clone is expanded.

- - TRBJ2-7 TRBV3-1/TRBV3-2 CASSHGYYEQYF TGTGCCAGCAGTCACGGGTACTACGAGCAGTACTTC
- - TRBJ1-2 TRBV4-2 CASRGVGEIYGYTF TGTGCCAGCAGGGGGGTTGGGGAGATCTATGGCTACACCTTC
- - TRBJ1-5 TRBV28 CASTGGGNQPQHF TGTGCCAGCACTGGCGGGGGCAATCAGCCCCAGCATTTT
- - TRBJ2-1 TRBV4-2 CASSQGGSGRDNEQFF TGTGCCAGCAGCCAAGGGGGGTCAGGGCGCGACAATGAGCAGTTCTTC
- - TRBJ1-2 TRBV6-1 CASSDGINYGYTF TGTGCCAGCAGTGATGGGATCAACTATGGCTACACCTTC
- - TRBJ1-1 TRBV19 CASSIDFGEVAEAFF TGTGCCAGTAGTATAGATTTTGGCGAGGTGGCTGAAGCTTTCTTT
- - TRBJ1-1 TRBV10-2 CASREGTYTEAFF TGCGCCAGCAGGGAAGGGACATACACTGAAGCTTTCTTT
- - TRBJ1-5 TRBV30 CAWITRARIQGRPQHF TGTGCCTGGATAACGCGGGCGCGGATTCAGGGGAGGCCCCAGCATTTT
- once TRBJ2-3 TRBV11-2 CASSLDTGFGTDTQYF TGTGCCAGCAGCTTAGACACAGGTTTCGGAACAGATACGCAGTATTTT
- - TRBJ1-2 TRBV4-1 CASSPTGREGVGYGYTF TGCGCCAGCAGCCCTACAGGAAGGGAGGGAGTGGGCTATGGCTACACCTTC
- - TRBJ2-7 TRBV10-3 CASSAGLSYEQYF TGTGCCAGTTCGGCAGGCCTCTCCTACGAGCAGTACTTC
- - TRBJ1-1 TRBV12-3/TRBV12-4 CASSPGFAEAFF TGTGCCAGCAGCCCAGGGTTCGCTGAAGCTTTCTTT
- few TRBJ1-4 TRBV11-2 CASSLGPNEKLFF TGTGCCAGCAGCTTAGGTCCCAATGAAAAACTGTTTTTT
- - TRBJ1-3 TRBV18 CASSPQENTIYF TGTGCCAGCTCACCTCAAGAAAACACCATATATTTT
TRBD1 - TRBJ2-6 TRBV28 CASSWGTGAGANVLTF TGTGCCAGCAGTTGGGGGACAGGGGCTGGGGCCAACGTCCTGACTTTC
- - TRBJ1-2 TRBV6-4 CASSDVAGASYGYTF TGTGCCAGCAGTGACGTCGCAGGGGCAAGCTATGGCTACACCTTC
TRBD1 - TRBJ2-7 TRBV7-2 CASSFQGALYEQYF TGTGCCAGCAGCTTCCAGGGGGCACTTTACGAGCAGTACTTC
- - TRBJ2-1 TRBV6-1 CASSEDRDLSFNEQFF TGTGCCAGCAGTGAGGACCGGGACCTCAGCTTCAATGAGCAGTTCTTC
- - TRBJ2-7 TRBV18 CASSPLGSSYEQYF TGTGCCAGCTCACCCCTTGGGAGTTCCTACGAGCAGTACTTC
- once TRBJ2-2 TRBV7-8 CASGPYTGELFF TGTGCCAGCGGGCCCTACACCGGGGAGCTGTTTTTT
- once TRBJ1-1 TRBV6-6 CASSYGTSPGTEAFF TGTGCCAGCAGTTATGGGACCTCCCCGGGGACTGAAGCTTTCTTT
- - TRBJ1-6 TRBV6-5 CASSLRGDSPLHF TGTGCCAGCAGCCTCCGGGGGGACTCACCCCTCCACTTT
- - TRBJ2-1 TRBV30 CAWSLVISGTVYEQFF TGTGCCTGGAGTCTTGTAATATCCGGGACGGTATATGAGCAGTTCTTC
TRBD1 - TRBJ1-2 TRBV27 CASSHRAGGRYGYTF TGTGCCAGCAGTCACCGAGCAGGGGGCCGCTATGGCTACACCTTC
- once TRBJ2-7 TRBV6-2/TRBV6-3 CASSYGAYSYEQYF TGTGCCAGCAGTTACGGTGCTTACTCCTACGAGCAGTACTTC
- few TRBJ1-1 TRBV19 CASSMGDNMNTEAFF TGTGCCAGTAGTATGGGGGACAACATGAACACTGAAGCTTTCTTT
- - TRBJ2-7 TRBV5-1 CASSLISGPPRVQYF TGCGCCAGCAGCTTGATTTCGGGGCCCCCGAGGGTGCAGTACTTC
TRBD2 - TRBJ2-1 TRBV10-3 CASARLATYNEQFF TGTGCCAGCGCCCGACTAGCGACCTACAATGAGCAGTTCTTC
- - TRBJ1-2 TRBV4-1 CASSQAAATYGYTF TGCGCCAGCAGCCAAGCCGCGGCTACTTATGGCTACACCTTC
- - TRBJ1-5 TRBV28 CASSLWLTSRGYSNQPQHF TGTGCCAGCAGTTTATGGTTAACTTCGCGAGGGTATAGCAATCAGCCCCAGCATTTT
- once TRBJ1-2 TRBV15 CATSRDMAGFGGYTF TGTGCCACCAGCAGAGATATGGCAGGGTTTGGGGGCTACACCTTC